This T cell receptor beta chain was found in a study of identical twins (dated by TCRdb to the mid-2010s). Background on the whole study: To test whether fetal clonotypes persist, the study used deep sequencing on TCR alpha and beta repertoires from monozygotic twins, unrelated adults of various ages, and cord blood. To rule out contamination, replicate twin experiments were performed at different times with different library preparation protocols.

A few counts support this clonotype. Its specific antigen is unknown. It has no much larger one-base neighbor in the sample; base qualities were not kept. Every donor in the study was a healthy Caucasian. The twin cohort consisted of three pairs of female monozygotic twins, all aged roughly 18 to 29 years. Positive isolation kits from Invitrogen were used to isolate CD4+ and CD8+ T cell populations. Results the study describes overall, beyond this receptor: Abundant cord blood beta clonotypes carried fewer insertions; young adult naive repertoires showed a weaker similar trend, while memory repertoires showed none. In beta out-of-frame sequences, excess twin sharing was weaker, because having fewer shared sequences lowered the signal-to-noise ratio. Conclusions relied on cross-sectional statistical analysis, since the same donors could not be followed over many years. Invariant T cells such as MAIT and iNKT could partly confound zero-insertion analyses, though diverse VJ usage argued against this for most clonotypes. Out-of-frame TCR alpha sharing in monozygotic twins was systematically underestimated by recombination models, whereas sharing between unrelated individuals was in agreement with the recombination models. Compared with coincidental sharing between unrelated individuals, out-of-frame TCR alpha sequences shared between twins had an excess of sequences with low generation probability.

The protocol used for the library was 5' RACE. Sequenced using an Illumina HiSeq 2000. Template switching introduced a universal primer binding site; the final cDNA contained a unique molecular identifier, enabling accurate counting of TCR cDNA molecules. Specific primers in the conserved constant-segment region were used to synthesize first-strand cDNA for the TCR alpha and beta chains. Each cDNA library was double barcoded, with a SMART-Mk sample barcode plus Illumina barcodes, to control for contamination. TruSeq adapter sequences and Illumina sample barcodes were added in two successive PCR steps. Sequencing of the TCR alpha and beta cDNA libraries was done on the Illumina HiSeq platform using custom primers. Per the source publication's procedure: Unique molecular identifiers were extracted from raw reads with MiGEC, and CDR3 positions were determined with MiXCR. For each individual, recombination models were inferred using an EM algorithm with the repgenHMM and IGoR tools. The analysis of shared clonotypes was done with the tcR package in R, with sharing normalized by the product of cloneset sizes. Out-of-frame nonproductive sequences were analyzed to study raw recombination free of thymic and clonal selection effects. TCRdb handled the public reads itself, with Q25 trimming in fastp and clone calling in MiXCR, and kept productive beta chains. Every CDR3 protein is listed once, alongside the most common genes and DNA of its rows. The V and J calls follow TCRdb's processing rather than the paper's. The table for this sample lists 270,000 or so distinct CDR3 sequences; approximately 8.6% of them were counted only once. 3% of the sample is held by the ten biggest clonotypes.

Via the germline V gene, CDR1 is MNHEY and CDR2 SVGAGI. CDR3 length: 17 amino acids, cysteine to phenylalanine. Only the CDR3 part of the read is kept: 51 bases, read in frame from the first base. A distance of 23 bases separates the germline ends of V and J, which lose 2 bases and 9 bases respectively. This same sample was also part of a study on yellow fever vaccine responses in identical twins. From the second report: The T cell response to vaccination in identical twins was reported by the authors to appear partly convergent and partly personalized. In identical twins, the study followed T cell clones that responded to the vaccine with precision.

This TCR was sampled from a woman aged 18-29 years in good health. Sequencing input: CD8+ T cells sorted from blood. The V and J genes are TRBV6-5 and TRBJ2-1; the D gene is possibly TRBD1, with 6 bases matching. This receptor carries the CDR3 CASSYEGHRDTTLEQFF. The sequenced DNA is TGTGCCAGCAGTTACGAAGGCCACCGGGACACCACACTTGAGCAGTTCTTC.